The entry that follows covers one T cell receptor (beta chain) sequence. The antigen remains undetermined. This CDR3 is built from 13 residues. J was trimmed by 7 bases and V by 6 bases; bases with no gene match: 8. Germline assignment: CDR1 SNHLY and CDR2 FYNNEI. This sample was included in a study of T cell responses to AZD1222 COVID-19 vaccine. Clones were sequenced by immunoSEQ multiplex PCR, and TCRdb holds only the in-frame ones, with some missing. The data hold 200,000 or so clones, with approximately 91% observed a single time. Study-wide points: Regions left unmutated in variants are reportedly the target of nearly half of spike-specific TCRs.

This rearrangement joins TRBV2 to TRBJ1-2, with TRBD1 identical over 7 bases. Here the sequenced sample was peripheral blood, taken on day 0 of AZD1222 vaccination. This clonotype was sampled from an adult in good health. CDR3 coding DNA: TGTGCCAGCAGGACTAGGACAGGCGGTGGCTACACCTTC. Protein product: CASRTRTGGGYTF.